This TCR beta chain was obtained from a study of T cell clones after liver transplantation (dated by TCRdb to about 2019). Regarding the research as a whole: Samples were obtained from ITN030ST, a randomized trial in which withdrawal of immunosuppression was attempted within 2 years of liver transplantation. Donor-reactive T cell clones were identified by TCRbeta sequencing following a pre-transplant mixed lymphocyte reaction and were subsequently tracked in post-transplant blood. Third party-reactive TCRbeta sequences were also identified from pre-transplant MLRs to serve as an antigen-independent comparator for donor-reactive sequences. Of the eight recipients, a few were HCV-positive, while the remaining recipients had been transplanted for non-autoimmune, non-viral indications. No induction therapy was given to the subjects, and standard immunosuppression was administered until randomization at 12-24 months post-transplant. Tolerance was defined as complete immunosuppression withdrawal for at least one year with no rise in liver enzymes beyond twice the upper limit of normal. Blood samples were collected pre-transplant, pre-randomization before withdrawal, and post-randomization after either full withdrawal or failed withdrawal. The studied cohort comprised 8 liver transplant recipients, 3 classified as tolerant and 5 as non-tolerant.

V lost 9 bases and J lost 5 bases; the stretch between them is 20 bases long. From the cysteine up to the phenylalanine, the CDR3 has a length of 14 residues. Only the CDR3 portion is preserved as DNA: 42 bases, with reading frame beginning at the first base. CDR1 and CDR2, looked up from the germline V gene, are SGHTS and YDEGEE. Unstimulated PBMCs, after thawing, were stained for CD3, CD4 and CD8 and then FACS-sorted into CD3+CD4+ and CD3+CD8+ populations. Each of the 8 studied subjects was randomized to immunosuppression withdrawal. The Qiagen DNeasy Blood and Tissue Kit was used for genomic DNA isolation. High-throughput TCRbeta CDR3 sequencing of frozen genomic DNA was performed by immunoSEQ, with PCR amplification, mapping, bias correction and internal controls included. The published analysis was carried out like this. Productive rearrangements were retained, and unique TCRbeta sequences were defined by the CDR3 nucleotide sequence together with the V and J gene. A sequence counted as donor-reactive only if the sequence showed at least 5-fold expansion in CFSE-low cells compared with unstimulated pre-transplant cells and had a frequency of at least 0.01%. Minimum frequency thresholds were set for each subject based on the unstimulated sample with the lowest template count, ensuring at least 90% detection power. Jensen-Shannon divergence between the top 1000 TCRbeta sequences post- versus pre-transplant served as the measure of repertoire turnover. Changes in detection of donor-reactive sequences were tested with two-sided Fisher's exact tests. The table comes from immuneACCESS by way of TCRdb, which keeps in-frame sequences with V and J called. Part of the clones is missing from these tables; in studies checked, under half for an unresolved V gene and the rest for unknown reasons. D and trimming were read from the DNA, whereas the V and J calls and clone size are those reported in that table. Recorded for this sample are around 120,000 clones; 90% of them occurred a single time. The ten largest clones capture about 0.8% of the sample.

General findings and caveats noted by the study authors: A significant post-transplant decrease in circulating donor-reactive CD4 TCRbeta sequences was observed in most of the 8 subjects, irrespective of tolerance or HCV status. Because no allograft tissue specimens were available, donor-reactive T cells may have migrated into the graft instead of being deleted. A greater decline was seen for donor-reactive sequences than for third party-reactive sequences, suggesting partial antigen-specific deletion unrelated to withdrawal success. In two subjects, low numbers of available donor cells limited the measurable donor-reactive repertoire. When repertoire turnover was taken into account, detection of donor-reactive sequences was significantly reduced in 7 of 8 subjects for CD4 and in 8 of 8 subjects for CD8. The conclusions were considered preliminary, being limited by small, heterogeneous patient numbers and non-standardized post-transplant time points.

About this clone: Its antigen is not yet known. Qualities for individual bases were not recorded, and no much larger clone is one base off.

The source of this sequence is a human patient who received a liver transplant. Following transplantation, part of the T cell population may be supplied by the graft donor rather than the patient. The V gene is TRBV5-8 and the J gene is TRBJ1-1; tentative D gene TRBD1, with 5 bases matching. The sample was CD4+ T cells from blood, taken 12 months after liver transplant. The nucleotide sequence reads TGTGCCACCATCTGGGGGGGGGTCGTAACTGAAGCTTTCTTT. The encoded protein is CATIWGGVVTEAFF.